This TCR beta chain was documented in a study of T cells expressing NK-cell markers. The wider study: The sequencing cohort of eight donors included seven HCMV-seropositive individuals and one seronegative individual. Study findings and constraints: It is unclear if expanded NKG2C-expressing clones target HCMV antigens.

Reanalyzing the 5' RACE reads, TCRdb keeps one entry per CDR3 protein, without DNA. The sample's table shows 350,000 to 400,000 distinct CDR3 sequences. In regard to this clonotype: Its target is unknown.

This CDR3 region has 19 residues. Sequenced: blood T cells: a sorted CD56 or NKG2C T cell subset, CD4+ or CD8+ T cells, or bulk PBMC T cells (not recorded which). The receptor was isolated from a woman aged 45-59 years in good health. V gene TRBV12-3 or TRBV12-4 combines with J gene TRBJ2-2; the D gene TCRdb calls, TRBD2, cannot be checked with no DNA. This chain's CDR3 is CASRTRGTRLAGAPGELFF.